One and the same sample provided the 26 T cell receptor beta chains below, sequenced in a study of T-cell reconstitution after alpha-beta-depleted transplantation in children. Unique molecular identifiers were incorporated during preparation of the TCRbeta library. TCRdb independently ran MiXCR on the PCR reads; one entry per CDR3 protein. Of 550,000 to 600,000 distinct CDR3 sequences listed, about 21% are singletons. The specimen comprised PBMCs, mostly from graft donor cells, sampled 360 days after TCRalphabeta/CD19-depleted stem cell transplant. The receptors derive from a boy under two years old who had a stem cell transplant for acute myeloid leukemia, so the T cells may come from the graft donor.

V gene TRBV20-1 combines with J gene TRBJ2-3, with no clear D. This CDR3 is built from 14 residues. Germline-derived CDR1 and CDR2 are DFQATT and SNEGSKA (reference sequence). V lost 3 bases, J lost 1 base, and 11 bases lay in between. The chain's CDR3 is CSARWEYGTDTQYF. CDR3 DNA sequence: TGCAGTGCTAGGTGGGAATATGGCACAGATACGCAGTATTTT.

The chain has TRBV11-1 and TRBJ2-1, with 10 bases aligning to TRBD2. Germline V gene sequence: CDR1 SGHAT, CDR2 FQDESV (reference sequence). The J segment lost 3 bases and the V segment lost 5 bases, leaving 13 bases of the junction unmatched. The CDR3 loop spans 18 amino acids. CDR3 protein: CASSDEVERGGLYNEQFF. The CDR3 region has the DNA TGTGCCAGCAGCGACGAGGTCGAGCGGGGGGGCCTCTACAATGAGCAGTTCTTC.

The chain combines TRBV28 with TRBJ1-2; 10 nucleotides agree with TRBD1. The germline gives CDR1 MDHEN, CDR2 SYDVKM. This CDR3 has 14 amino acids. The ends lost 5 bases at V and 4 bases at J; junction bases unmatched: 4. The DNA of the CDR3 is TGTGCCAGCAGTAGGGACAGGGGCGTCTATGGCTACACCTTC. Its translation: CASSRDRGVYGYTF.

Ten or more counts support this clonotype. The chain joins TRBV5-1 to TRBJ2-1; 9 nucleotides agree with TRBD1. CDR1 is SGHRS and CDR2 is YFSETQ in the germline V gene. The J segment lost 8 bases and the V segment lost 0 bases, leaving 15 bases of the junction unmatched. The CDR3 is 18 residues long. The CDR3 DNA is TGCGCCAGCAGCTTGGGGCCCACAGGGGGCGGCGAATACTATGAGCAGTTCTTC. Residues: CASSLGPTGGGEYYEQFF.

The chain couples TRBV7-6 to TRBJ2-3, with D perhaps matching TRBD2 (5 bases). Trimming shortened V by 5 bases and J by 6 bases, and 9 bases separated the two germline ends. The germline CDR1 and CDR2 sequences are SGHVS and FNYEAQ. This CDR3 is 12 amino acids long. The chain's CDR3 is CASSAWEDTQYF. DNA of the CDR3: TGTGCCAGCAGCGCCTGGGAGGATACGCAGTATTTT.

This clonotype appeared many times. CDR3 protein: CASSSPSTGTYEQYF. CDR3 nucleotide sequence: TGTGCCAGCAGTTCCCCTTCCACGGGGACCTACGAGCAGTACTTC. The V call is TRBV12-3 or TRBV12-4, the J call TRBJ2-7; D is possibly TRBD2 (5 bases). The CDR3 is 15 amino acids. V shed 4 bases and J shed 2 bases, with 15 bases lying between them.

The chain uses TRBV11-2 and TRBJ2-6; D is ambiguous. The CDR3 sequence is 17 residues long. V lost 0 bases to trimming and J lost 2 bases, with 11 bases between them. Germline CDR1 is SGHAT and CDR2 is FQNNGV. CDR3 region: CASSLDPGVTGANVLTF. CDR3 in DNA: TGTGCCAGCAGCTTAGATCCCGGCGTTACTGGGGCCAACGTCCTGACTTTC.

The table lists this clonotype with many counts. This chain links TRBV20-1 with TRBJ2-3; maybe TRBD2 (7 bases). The germline V gene encodes CDR1 DFQATT and CDR2 SNEGSKA (reference sequence). V lost 0 bases to trimming and J lost 9 bases, with 16 bases between them. The CDR3 contains 14 residues. The CDR3: CSARDRVPGGTQYF. In DNA, the CDR3 is TGCAGTGCTAGAGATCGTGTCCCGGGGGGCACGCAGTATTTT.

The chain joins TRBV12-3 or TRBV12-4 to TRBJ1-1; D is ambiguous. CDR3 length: 13 amino acids. Between the trimmed V and J ends, which lost 1 base and 3 bases, there was a span of 6 bases. Here the CDR3 DNA reads TGTGCCAGCAGTTTAGGAGAGCACACTGAAGCTTTCTTT. Its translation is CASSLGEHTEAFF.

This clonotype was seen many times. The chain uses TRBV24-1 and TRBJ2-1, with TRBD2 as a possible D gene (6 bases). The germline V gene has CDR1 KGHDR and CDR2 SFDVKD. The germline V and J ends were trimmed by 9 bases and 0 bases, with 8 bases remaining between them. The CDR3 extends over 13 amino acids. The DNA for the CDR3 is TGTGCCACCGCGGGACGCTCCTACAATGAGCAGTTCTTC. Amino acid sequence: CATAGRSYNEQFF.

The chain employs TRBV20-1 and TRBJ2-7; 11 bases are a match to TRBD2. V lost 2 bases and J lost 7; bases outside the gene matches: 7. There are 14 residues in the CDR3. Germline CDR1 is DFQATT and CDR2 is SNEGSKA (reference sequence). CDR3 amino acids: CSARWTSGHSEQYV. The CDR3 DNA reads TGCAGTGCTAGATGGACTAGCGGGCACTCTGAGCAGTACGTC.

This chain connects TRBV24-1 to TRBJ2-1, with 8 bases fitting TRBD1. Germline CDR1 KGHDR, CDR2 SFDVKD. J was trimmed by 5 bases and V by 4 bases; bases with no gene match: 6. There are 15 residues in the CDR3. CDR3 sequence (DNA): TGTGCCACCAGTGACGGCGGGACAGGTAACAATGAGCAGTTCTTC. This gives the protein CATSDGGTGNNEQFF.

V usage is TRBV20-1 and J usage is TRBJ2-1; 9 bases agree with TRBD1. With V trimmed by 5 bases and J by 1 base, 9 bases remained unmatched. Per germline, CDR1 DFQATT and CDR2 SNEGSKA (reference sequence). The CDR3 runs to 16 residues. The DNA of the CDR3 is TGCAGTGCTGACAGGGGGACGGGGACTTCCTACAATGAGCAGTTCTTC. Protein sequence: CSADRGTGTSYNEQFF.

This clonotype was picked up many times. The V and J genes are TRBV29-1 and TRBJ1-3; D ambiguous. Germline CDR1 SQVTM, CDR2 ANQGSEA. The CDR3 is made up of 16 amino acids. V gave up 5 bases and J gave up 0 bases, with 17 bases separating them. Written as DNA, the CDR3 is TGCAGCGTTAACCTCATGGACCGGAGCTCTGGAAACACCATATATTTT. The encoded protein is CSVNLMDRSSGNTIYF.

A few counts support this clonotype. V is TRBV20-1 and J is TRBJ2-5; D call uncertain. Between the trimmed V and J ends, which lost 0 bases and 4 bases, there was a span of 9 bases. CDR1 DFQATT and CDR2 SNEGSKA come from the germline V gene (reference sequence). The CDR3 has 13 amino acids. This chain's CDR3 is CSAREGRLETQYF. CDR3 nucleotide sequence: TGCAGTGCTAGAGAGGGTCGCTTAGAGACCCAGTACTTC.

This clonotype has a single count. The junction differs from germline at one of its ends, possibly a read error. V and J are TRBV28 and TRBJ1-2; no reliable D call. CDR1 is MDHEN, CDR2 SYDVKM, per germline. The CDR3 is 13 residues long. The CDR3 DNA is TGTGCCAGCAGTTTGCTAGGTGTTTATGGCTACACTTTC. It is translated as CASSLLGVYGYTF.

This clonotype was recorded at least ten times. CDR3 coding DNA: TGTGCCATCAGTGAGAGGGGGACAGGGGAGGACGAGCAGTACTTC. This encodes CAISERGTGEDEQYF. This rearrangement joins TRBV10-3 to TRBJ2-7; 10 bases match TRBD1. This CDR3 is built from 15 residues. Unmatched junction bases numbered 6, after V lost 2 bases and J lost 5 bases. Germline V gene data show CDR1 as ENHRY and CDR2 as SYGVKD.

Only a few counts were recorded for this clonotype. The chain couples TRBV29-1 to TRBJ2-3; D is undetermined. This CDR3 contains 13 residues. V lost 5 bases to trimming and J lost 6 bases, with 15 bases between them. In germline, CDR1 is SQVTM, CDR2 ANQGSEA. CDR3 DNA: TGCAGCGTTCTCCTATGGAAAGGGGATACGCAGTATTTT. The encoded protein is CSVLLWKGDTQYF.

The CDR3 nucleotides are TGCGCCAGCAGCTTGGGGGACAGGGAGGCCTACGAGCAGTACTTC. This sequence encodes CASSLGDREAYEQYF. The rearrangement joins TRBV5-1 to TRBJ2-7; 9 bases align to TRBD1. Germline V gene lookup returns CDR1 SGHRS and CDR2 YFSETQ. Trimming at V came to 0 bases and at J to 2 bases, leaving 3 bases not matched to a gene. The CDR3 sequence is 15 residues long.

This rearrangement joins TRBV6-1 to TRBJ2-6; unclear D gene. The V end was cut by 5 bases, the J end by 0 bases, with 14 bases between. Germline values: CDR1 MNHNS, CDR2 SASEGT. The CDR3 is 17 residues long. The CDR3 region has the DNA TGTGCCAGCAGTCGAACGTGGAATCCCTCTGGGGCCAACGTCCTGACTTTC. Its translation: CASSRTWNPSGANVLTF.

This clonotype was seen repeatedly, ten times or more. The chain has TRBV14 and TRBJ2-5; 9 bases agree with TRBD2. Germline V gene lookup returns CDR1 SGHDN and CDR2 FVKESK. The ends lost 4 bases at V and 7 bases at J; junction bases unmatched: 4. This CDR3 has 13 residues. The CDR3 DNA reads as TGTGCCAGCAGCCCAAGCGGGGGGTCGACCCAGTACTTC. Its protein product is CASSPSGGSTQYF.

This chain uses TRBV7-2 with TRBJ2-3; TRBD1 is a possible D gene (6 bases). The ends were cut back, 7 bases at V and 2 bases at J, with 13 bases in the middle. There are 14 residues in the CDR3. The germline V gene has CDR1 SGHTA and CDR2 FQGNSA. CDR3: CASKAGAYTDTQYF. DNA of the CDR3: TGTGCCAGCAAGGCAGGGGCTTACACAGATACGCAGTATTTT.

This clonotype came up many times. The chain links TRBV29-1 to TRBJ2-5; D possibly uses TRBD1 or TRBD2 (5 bases each). Per the germline V gene, CDR1 is SQVTM and CDR2 is ANQGSEA. V shed 2 bases and J shed 2 bases, with 9 bases lying between them. The CDR3 is 13 residues long. This chain's CDR3 is CSVEPGGQETQYF. In nucleotides, the CDR3 is TGCAGCGTTGAACCTGGGGGACAAGAGACCCAGTACTTC.

This clonotype was counted a few times. The genes are TRBV6-1 and TRBJ2-1; weak D call: TRBD2 (7 bases). The length of the CDR3 is 13 residues. Trimming removed 5 bases from V and 6 bases from J, with 11 bases in between. Looked up from germline, CDR1 is MNHNS and CDR2 is SASEGT. CDR3 protein: CASSPGGPNEQFF. The CDR3 DNA sequence: TGTGCCAGCAGTCCCGGGGGGCCCAATGAGCAGTTCTTC.

This clonotype came up a few times. V is TRBV5-1 and J is TRBJ1-4; D is unclear. The CDR3 extends over 16 amino acids. The germline CDR1 and CDR2 sequences are SGHRS and YFSETQ. Trimming took off 2 bases at V and 0 bases at J, with 11 bases between the two ends. The CDR3 here is CASSLRRLATNEKLFF. Written as DNA, the CDR3 is TGCGCCAGCAGCTTAAGGCGGCTGGCAACTAATGAAAAACTGTTTTTT. Based on the CDR3 plus reference TRBV5-1 and TRBJ1-4, the full variable domain is KAGVTQTPRYLIKTRGQQVTLSCSPISGHRSVSWYQQTPGQGLQFLFEYFSETQRNKGNFPGRFSGRQFSNSRSEMNVSTLELGDSALYLCASSLRRLATNEKLFFGSGTQLSVL.

In its sample, this clonotype was seen many times. This chain joins TRBV20-1 and TRBJ2-1; unclear D gene. The germline CDR1 and CDR2 sequences are DFQATT and SNEGSKA (reference sequence). V was cut by 0 bases and J by 2 bases, with 11 bases left in between. The CDR3 consists of 15 residues. The CDR3 here is CSAREPFEAYNEQFF. CDR3 coding DNA: TGCAGTGCTAGAGAACCCTTCGAGGCCTACAATGAGCAGTTCTTC.